One sample yielded the 30 T cell receptor beta chains listed below, sequenced in a study of identical twins. TCRdb reprocessed the 5' RACE reads with MiXCR, giving one entry per CDR3 protein. The table has around 250,000 distinct CDR3 sequences, roughly 13% seen once. This sample was shared with a second study, whose subject was yellow fever vaccine responses in identical twins.

Material: memory (CD45RO+) T cells sorted from blood. Every receptor here comes from a woman between 18 and 29 years old in good health.

This clonotype has at least ten counts. This CDR3 reads CASSPGTENTGELFF. In DNA, the CDR3 is TGTGCCAGCAGCCCCGGGACAGAGAACACCGGGGAGCTGTTTTTT. The rearrangement joins TRBV16 to TRBJ2-2; 7 nucleotides line up with TRBD1. Germline lookup yields CDR1 KGHSY and CDR2 FQNENV. V shed 4 bases and J 1 base; nucleotides not matched to a gene: 3. The CDR3 sequence is 15 residues long.

In this sample, this clonotype turned up many times. This CDR3 reads CASSREETQYF. The CDR3, as DNA: TGTGCCAGCAGCAGAGAAGAGACCCAGTACTTC. The rearrangement uses TRBV7-2 and TRBJ2-5; D is undetermined. This CDR3 is built from 11 residues. V shed 5 bases and J shed 3 bases, with 4 bases lying between them. Germline-derived CDR1 and CDR2 are SGHTA and FQGNSA.

This clonotype was recorded a few times. The genes are TRBV11-2 and TRBJ2-1; unclear D gene. Germline V CDR1 and CDR2: SGHAT, FQNNGV. The CDR3 loop spans 13 amino acids. V was pared by 0 bases and J by 9 bases, with 9 bases between. CDR3 nucleotide sequence: TGTGCCAGCAGCTTAGATCGAGGTGTTGAGCAGTTCTTC. Amino acid sequence: CASSLDRGVEQFF.

This clonotype has a handful of counts. The chain carries TRBV27 and TRBJ2-5, with 9 nucleotides matching TRBD1. This CDR3 region has 17 residues. Germline V gene sequence: CDR1 MNHEY, CDR2 SMNVEV (reference sequence). V trimming: 4 bases; J trimming: 5 bases; junction bases outside the gene matches: 14. In DNA, the CDR3 is TGTGCCAGCAGTTCCCAAACCTCGGACAGGGGTAGGGAGACCCAGTACTTC. Translating it yields CASSSQTSDRGRETQYF.

This clonotype has a count of ten or more. The chain uses TRBV29-1 and TRBJ2-1, with D perhaps matching TRBD1 (5 bases). The V gene lost 7 bases and the J gene lost 7 bases, with 20 bases spanning the gap. The CDR3 has 14 amino acids. CDR1 is SQVTM, CDR2 ANQGSEA, per germline. The CDR3 is CSAQRQGFVNEQFF. In DNA, the CDR3 is TGCAGCGCCCAAAGGCAGGGATTCGTGAATGAGCAGTTCTTC.

This clonotype was picked up many times. The chain employs TRBV5-1 and TRBJ1-1, with D hard to call. Germline-derived CDR1 and CDR2 are SGHRS and YFSETQ. With 5 bases removed from V and 1 base from J, the gap between germline ends came to 9 bases. This CDR3 comprises 13 residues. The CDR3 DNA sequence: TGCGCCAGCAGGGTCCGCAGGAACACTGAAGCTTTCTTT. It encodes CASRVRRNTEAFF.

This clonotype appeared many times. This rearrangement joins TRBV5-1 to TRBJ2-6, with D hard to call. With 3 bases removed from V and 0 bases from J, the gap between germline ends came to 7 bases. This CDR3 is 15 amino acids long. In germline, CDR1 is SGHRS, CDR2 YFSETQ. The CDR3 DNA reads TGCGCCAGCAGCTGGTCCGGCTCTGGGGCCAACGTCCTGACTTTC. Translating gives CASSWSGSGANVLTF.

In its sample, this clonotype ranks as medium-sized (0.01 to 0.1%). This rearrangement joins TRBV6-2 or TRBV6-3 to TRBJ2-1, with TRBD1 matching over 7 bases. This CDR3 comprises 13 residues. The germline gives CDR1 MNHEY, CDR2 SVGEGT. J gave up 2 bases and V 5 bases, and 0 bases lay outside the gene matches. The CDR3 DNA is TGTGCCAGCAGTCAGGGGGCCTACAATGAGCAGTTCTTC. Protein product: CASSQGAYNEQFF.

This clonotype was found many times. The chain has TRBV29-1 and TRBJ1-1, with a weak D call TRBD1 (5 bases). V was cut by 3 bases and J by 5 bases, with 13 bases left in between. Per germline, CDR1 SQVTM and CDR2 ANQGSEA. This CDR3 has 13 residues. In DNA, the CDR3 is TGCAGCGTTGAGTCCGGGACGAGTACTGAAGCTTTCTTT. This sequence encodes CSVESGTSTEAFF. Together with reference TRBV29-1 and TRBJ1-1, the CDR3 gives the full variable domain: SAVISQKPSRDICQRGTSLTIQCQVDSQVTMMFWYRQQPGQSLTLIATANQGSEATYESGFVIDKFPISRPNLTFSTLTVSNMSPEDSSIYLCSVESGTSTEAFFGQGTRLTVV.

This clonotype was detected only a few times. The J gene is TRBJ2-7, the V gene TRBV6-5, with 11 bases aligning to TRBD1. From germline, CDR1 is MNHEY and CDR2 SVGAGI. After removal of 4 bases from V and 8 bases from J, the junction contained 16 bases not matched to a gene. This CDR3 has 17 residues. Here the CDR3 DNA reads TGTGCCAGCAGTTCCTCTGGACAGGGGGCCCCATTTCTAAAGCAGTACTTC. Protein: CASSSSGQGAPFLKQYF.

Of note for this clonotype: At one boundary the junction diverges from the germline segment, which might be a read error. CDR3 nucleotides: TGTGCCAGCAGCGGGGGACTAGCGGTCGAGATCCAGTACTTC. It yields the protein CASSGGLAVEIQYF. This chain connects TRBV7-2 to TRBJ2-5; 11 nucleotides align to TRBD2. The CDR3 sequence is 14 residues long. Germline CDR1 SGHTA, CDR2 FQGNSA.

On this clonotype itself: Since a much larger clone is just one base distant, this may be a read error. The rearrangement joins TRBV20-1 to TRBJ2-2, with D possibly matching TRBD2 (5 bases). This CDR3 spans 13 amino acids. The V gene's germline CDR1 is DFQATT and CDR2 SNEGSKA (reference sequence). For the CDR3, the DNA is TGCAGTGCTAGAGATCGAGATGCCGGGAAGCTGTTTTTT. Its protein product is CSARDRDAGKLFF.

This chain uses TRBV6-5 with TRBJ2-7; D not resolved. Germline V gives CDR1 MNHEY, CDR2 SVGAGI. This CDR3 spans 12 amino acids. The V end lost 0 bases, the J end lost 5 bases, and 5 bases lay between the germline ends. The CDR3 loop is CASSYSRDEQYF. The CDR3 DNA reads TGTGCCAGCAGTTACTCAAGAGACGAGCAGTACTTC.

The V gene is TRBV29-1, the J gene TRBJ2-5, with D possibly called TRBD1 or TRBD2 (5 bases each). V gave up 6 bases and J gave up 5 bases, with 16 bases separating them. Germline V gene lookup returns CDR1 SQVTM and CDR2 ANQGSEA. There are 13 residues in the CDR3. CDR3 in amino acids: CSVGVSLKETQYF. CDR3 nucleotides: TGCAGCGTGGGGGTTAGCCTCAAGGAGACCCAGTACTTC.

This clonotype turned up a few times. This rearrangement joins TRBV7-8 to TRBJ2-7; 7 bases map to TRBD1. The CDR3 loop spans 16 amino acids. Per germline, CDR1 SGHVS and CDR2 FQNEAQ. The ends lost 0 bases at V and 2 bases at J; junction bases unmatched: 7. CDR3 in DNA: TGTGCCAGCAGCTTAGCGTCCGGGACAGCGACCTACGAGCAGTACTTC. Protein: CASSLASGTATYEQYF.

This clonotype occurred a few times. The V and J genes are TRBV7-2 and TRBJ2-5, with 7 bases identical to TRBD2. J gave up 4 bases and V 4 bases, and 9 bases lay outside the gene matches. The CDR3 spans 15 residues. Per germline, CDR1 SGHTA and CDR2 FQGNSA. DNA of the CDR3: TGTGCCAGCAGCTCGACCCTAAGCGGGGCAGAGACCCAGTACTTC. Translated, it gives CASSSTLSGAETQYF.

This clonotype was observed a handful of times. V and J are TRBV10-3 and TRBJ2-1, with 9 bases that match TRBD1. Germline V gives CDR1 ENHRY, CDR2 SYGVKD. V dropped 4 bases and J dropped 6; count of bases not matched to a gene: 1. The CDR3 contains 13 residues. The CDR3 reads CAISGDRANEQFF. CDR3 nucleotides: TGTGCCATCAGTGGGGACAGGGCCAATGAGCAGTTCTTC.

The chain couples TRBV4-3 to TRBJ2-2, with D unclear. The CDR3 is 14 residues long. The germline gives CDR1 LGHNA, CDR2 YSLEER. V gave up 1 base and J gave up 2 bases, with 5 bases separating them. The CDR3 spells CASSQASNTGELFF. CDR3 nucleotides: TGCGCCAGCAGCCAAGCTTCCAACACCGGGGAGCTGTTTTTT.

This clonotype was observed a few times. The gene calls are TRBV20-1 and TRBJ2-3, with 10 bases matching TRBD2. Germline V gene lookup returns CDR1 DFQATT and CDR2 SNEGSKA (reference sequence). V lost 3 bases, J lost 2 bases, and 5 bases stayed unmatched. The CDR3 sequence is 15 residues long. CDR3 sequence reads: CSARRTSGNTDTQYF. The CDR3 DNA reads as TGCAGTGCTAGGAGGACTAGCGGCAACACAGATACGCAGTATTTT.

Only a few counts were recorded for this clonotype. The gene calls are TRBV12-3 or TRBV12-4 and TRBJ2-2, with D unresolved. This CDR3 spans 15 amino acids. With 7 bases removed from V and 4 bases from J, the gap between germline ends came to 16 bases. The CDR3 is CASILGFVSTGELFF. The CDR3 nucleotides read TGTGCCAGCATCCTAGGGTTCGTGTCCACCGGGGAGCTGTTTTTT.

This clonotype was picked up a small number of times. This chain joins TRBV10-3 and TRBJ2-6; a weak D match, TRBD2 (5 bases). The V and J ends lost 11 bases and 0 bases respectively, with 20 bases between them. The CDR3 loop spans 17 amino acids. The germline V gene has CDR1 ENHRY and CDR2 SYGVKD. The CDR3 bases are TGTGCCGCCCGCCGGGATCTCCTATTCTCTGGGGCCAACGTCCTGACTTTC. It translates to CAARRDLLFSGANVLTF.

The chain couples TRBV7-8 to TRBJ2-2; 9 bases are shared with TRBD1. Per the germline V gene, CDR1 is SGHVS and CDR2 is FQNEAQ. With V trimmed by 5 bases and J by 4 bases, 11 bases remained unmatched. The CDR3 is 17 residues long. The CDR3 loop is CASSDRGTGIITGELFF. The CDR3 DNA sequence: TGTGCCAGCAGCGACCGTGGGACAGGGATAATCACCGGGGAGCTGTTTTTT.

The J gene is TRBJ1-2, the V gene TRBV6-5; D call uncertain. The CDR3 loop spans 16 amino acids. Germline V gives CDR1 MNHEY, CDR2 SVGAGI. The germline V and J ends were trimmed by 5 bases and 0 bases, with 16 bases remaining between them. The chain's CDR3 is CASSPRGGATNYGYTF. CDR3 bases: TGTGCCAGCAGTCCTCGAGGAGGAGCAACTAACTATGGCTACACCTTC.

This clonotype showed up just a few times. The chain uses TRBV20-1 and TRBJ2-1, with D possibly TRBD1 on 6 matching bases. The CDR3 is 17 residues long. Germline V CDR1 and CDR2: DFQATT, SNEGSKA (reference sequence). Deletions cut 3 bases from V and 0 bases from J, with 18 bases between. DNA of the CDR3: TGCAGTGCTAGGGACCTGGGGGCGGTCAGCTCCTACAATGAGCAGTTCTTC. This encodes CSARDLGAVSSYNEQFF.

This clonotype was seen a handful of times. This chain uses TRBV6-5 with TRBJ1-2; tentatively, D is TRBD1 (6 bases). CDR1 and CDR2 from the germline V gene are MNHEY and SVGAGI. The length of the CDR3 is 15 residues. V was shortened by 2 bases and J by 8 bases, with 18 bases between the two germline ends. DNA for the CDR3: TGTGCCAGCAGTTACCTCCAGGGGTTGAAGAGCGGCTACACCTTC. Its protein is CASSYLQGLKSGYTF.

The table lists this clonotype with a few counts. The chain combines TRBV4-2 with TRBJ2-5, with a possible D match to TRBD2 (6 bases). In germline, CDR1 is LGHNA, CDR2 YNFKEQ. V was clipped by 3 bases and J by 4 bases, with 18 bases between them. The CDR3 length is 16 residues. This chain's CDR3 is CASSHPGLAIAETQYF. The CDR3 DNA follows: TGTGCCAGCAGCCACCCGGGGCTAGCGATTGCAGAGACCCAGTACTTC.

In its sample, this clonotype was seen a few times. The rearrangement links TRBV28 to TRBJ1-6; D is ambiguous. CDR3 length: 15 amino acids. V lost 3 bases and J 8 bases, leaving 14 bases between the germline ends. Germline-derived CDR1 and CDR2 are MDHEN and SYDVKM. CDR3 in amino acids: CASSFKGSWYSPLHF. The CDR3, as DNA: TGTGCCAGCAGTTTTAAGGGAAGTTGGTATTCACCCCTCCACTTT.

This clonotype was recorded many times. This rearrangement joins TRBV2 to TRBJ2-2; D remains unclear. This CDR3 is built from 13 residues. V shed 7 bases and J shed 1 base, with 7 bases lying between them. Germline CDR1 is SNHLY and CDR2 is FYNNEI. The CDR3 is CASNVWNTGELFF. CDR3 nucleotides: TGTGCCAGCAATGTCTGGAACACCGGGGAGCTGTTTTTT.

This clonotype was picked up a small number of times. The chain has TRBV29-1 and TRBJ2-5, with 9 bases matching TRBD1. Germline V gene lookup returns CDR1 SQVTM and CDR2 ANQGSEA. The CDR3 has 14 residues. Germline trimming cut 4 bases from V and 2 bases from J; bases unmatched to any gene: 5. CDR3 DNA: TGCAGCGTTGGTCGGGACAGGGCACAAGAGACCCAGTACTTC. Translation: CSVGRDRAQETQYF.

The chain joins TRBV4-2 to TRBJ2-3; 10 nucleotides match TRBD2. V was clipped by 1 base and J by 7 bases; unmatched bases: 8. The length of the CDR3 is 16 residues. CDR1 is LGHNA, CDR2 YNFKEQ, per germline. CDR3 nucleotides: TGTGCCAGCAGCCAAGGGGTAGCGGGAGGTGAAAATACGCAGTATTTT. Translating gives CASSQGVAGGENTQYF.